The 10 T cell receptor beta chains in this list originate from one sample, sequenced in a study of tumor and adjacent non-tumor tissue in lung cancer. The template was RNA from unsorted bulk tissue. A modified ARM-PCR protocol with three rounds of nested PCR amplified TCRbeta. TCRdb reanalysed the multiplex PCR reads using MiXCR and keeps one entry per CDR3 protein. Altogether tens of thousands of distinct CDR3 sequences are present, around 71% being singletons, with the ten largest covering about a sixth. Source material: lung tumor tissue. Receptors originate from a man in his sixties with non-small cell lung cancer.

With regard to this clonotype: Because it lacks the conserved phenylalanine or tryptophan at the end, this CDR3 is likely a read error. This sequence joins TRBV24-1 and TRBJ2-1, with D perhaps given as TRBD1 or TRBD2 (5 bases each). This CDR3 spans 18 amino acids. From germline, CDR1 is KGHDR and CDR2 SFDVKD. The CDR3 DNA sequence: TGTGCCACCAGTGACCCCGGGGCGGAACGAAGTTCCTACAGTGAGCAGTTCATC. Translation: CATSDPGAERSSYSEQFI.

Turning to this clonotype: Its ends do not fully match the called genes, so a read error is possible. This chain connects TRBV7-9 to TRBJ2-7; D is perhaps TRBD1 (5 bases). Germline values: CDR1 SEHNR, CDR2 FQNEAQ (reference sequence). The CDR3 runs to 13 residues. CDR3 region: CTSSPKRGYEQYF. The CDR3 DNA reads as TGTACCAGCAGCCCCAAAAGGGGATACGAGCAGTATTTC. Full variable domain (remainder filled in from reference TRBV7-9 and TRBJ2-7): DTGVSQNPRHKITKRGQNVTFRCDPISEHNRLYWYRQTLGQGPEFLTYFQNEAQLEKSRLLSDRFSAERPKGSFSTLEIQRTEQGDSAMYLCTSSPKRGYEQYFGPGTRLTVT.

In the case of this clonotype: One base away lies a much larger clone, so this may be a sequencing read error. The J gene is TRBJ2-3, the V gene TRBV20-1, with 8 bases aligning to TRBD2. The CDR3 extends over 14 amino acids. The germline gives CDR1 DFQATT, CDR2 SNEGSKA (reference sequence). The CDR3 is CRGAGADPADTQYF. CDR3 nucleotides: TGCAGGGGAGCGGGGGCCGACCCCGCAGATACGCAGTATTTT.

V usage is TRBV5-1 and J usage is TRBJ1-6; no reliable D call. Germline V gene data show CDR1 as SGHRS and CDR2 as YFSETQ. The CDR3 consists of 15 residues. Trimming left V 4 bases short and J 10 bases short, with 18 bases between. This CDR3 reads CASSLLGDHRSPLHF. CDR3 coding DNA: TGCGCCAGCAGCCTGCTTGGCGATCATCGATCACCCCTCCACTTT.

This clonotype occurred many times. The gene calls are TRBV5-5 and TRBJ2-3; unclear D gene. CDR1 and CDR2 from the germline V gene are SGHKS and YYEKEE (reference sequence). V lost 0 bases to trimming and J lost 0 bases, with 5 bases between them. The CDR3 is made up of 14 amino acids. CDR3 in DNA: TGTGCCAGCAGCTTGGAACCAAGCACAGATACGCAGTATTTT. This gives the protein CASSLEPSTDTQYF.

As for this clonotype: A much larger clone lies a single base off, so this may be a read error. The rearrangement links TRBV20-1 to TRBJ1-1, with D perhaps TRBD1 (6 bases). Germline CDR1 and CDR2: DFQATT and SNEGSKA (reference sequence). This CDR3 is built from 14 residues. V was trimmed by 7 bases and J by 8 bases, leaving 23 bases between them. Here the CDR3 DNA reads TGCAGTGTCAGAATACAGGGCGCTCGGGGGGAAGCTTTCTTT. Encoded protein: CSVRIQGARGEAFF.

This clonotype came up once. The chain has TRBV11-2 and TRBJ2-1, with D possibly being TRBD1 or TRBD2 (5 bases each). V was clipped by 6 bases and J by 10 bases, with 28 bases between them. The CDR3 runs 17 residues. In germline, CDR1 is SGHAT, CDR2 FQNNGV. The CDR3 nucleotides read TGTGCCAGCAGTTTAATGGGGGAACTGCCTTGCCGAGGGGAGCAGTTCTTC. Amino acids: CASSLMGELPCRGEQFF.

V gene TRBV19 combines with J gene TRBJ2-7; D is perhaps TRBD1 or TRBD2 (5 bases each). There are 13 residues in the CDR3. Germline V gene lookup returns CDR1 LNHDA and CDR2 SQIVND (reference sequence). The V end was cut by 10 bases, the J end by 4 bases, with 17 bases between. The DNA for the CDR3 is TGTGCCAATGGTATTGGCAGGGAGTACGAGCAGTACTTC. It codes for CANGIGREYEQYF.

Concerning this clonotype itself: Relative to the germline gene, one junction end is altered; a read error may explain this. The rearrangement uses TRBV6-5 and TRBJ1-5; a weak D match, TRBD1 (5 bases). The length of the CDR3 is 14 residues. CDR1 and CDR2 from the germline V gene are MNHEY and SVGAGI. The CDR3 nucleotides are TGTGCCGGCAGCCATCAGGGCCGCAATCAGCCCCAGCATTTT. It specifies CAGSHQGRNQPQHF.

This clonotype was seen many times. The V and J genes are TRBV24-1 and TRBJ2-5; D perhaps matches TRBD2 (5 bases). Germline V lookup: CDR1 KGHDR, CDR2 SFDVKD. The germline V and J ends were trimmed by 4 bases and 7 bases, with 6 bases remaining between them. The CDR3 covers 11 residues. The CDR3 here is CATSDGVTQYF. CDR3 bases: TGTGCCACCAGTGACGGGGTGACCCAGTACTTC.